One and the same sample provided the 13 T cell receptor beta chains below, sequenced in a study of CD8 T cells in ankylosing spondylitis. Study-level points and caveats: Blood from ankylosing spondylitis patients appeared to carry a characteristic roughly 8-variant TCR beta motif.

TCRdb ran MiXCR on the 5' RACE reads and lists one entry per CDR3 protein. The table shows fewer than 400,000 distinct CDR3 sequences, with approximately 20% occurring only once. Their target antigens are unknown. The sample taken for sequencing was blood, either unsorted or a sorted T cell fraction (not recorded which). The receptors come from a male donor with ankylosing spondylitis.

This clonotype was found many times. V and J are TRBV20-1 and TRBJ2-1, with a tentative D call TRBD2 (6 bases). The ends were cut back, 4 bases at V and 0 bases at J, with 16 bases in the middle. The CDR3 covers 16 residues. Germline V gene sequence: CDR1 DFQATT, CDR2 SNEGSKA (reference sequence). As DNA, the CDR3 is TGCAGTGCTATGGAGGGGAAGCGGAGCTCCTACAATGAGCAGTTCTTC. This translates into CSAMEGKRSSYNEQFF.

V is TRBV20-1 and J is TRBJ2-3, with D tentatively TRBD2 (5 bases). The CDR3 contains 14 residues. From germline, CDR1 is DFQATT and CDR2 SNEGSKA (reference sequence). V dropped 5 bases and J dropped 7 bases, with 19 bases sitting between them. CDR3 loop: CSAVGDSGVNTQYF. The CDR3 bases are TGCAGTGCTGTGGGAGACTCTGGGGTAAATACGCAGTATTTT.

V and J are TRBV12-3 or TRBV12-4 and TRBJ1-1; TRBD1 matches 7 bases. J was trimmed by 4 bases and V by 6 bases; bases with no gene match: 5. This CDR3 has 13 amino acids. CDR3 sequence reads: CASRDRVRTEAFF. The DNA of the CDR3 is TGTGCCAGCAGAGACAGGGTGCGCACTGAAGCTTTCTTT.

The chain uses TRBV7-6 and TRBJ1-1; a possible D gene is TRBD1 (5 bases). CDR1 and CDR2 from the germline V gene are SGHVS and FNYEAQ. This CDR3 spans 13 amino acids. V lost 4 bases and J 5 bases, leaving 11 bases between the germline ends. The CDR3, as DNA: TGTGCCAGCAGCTCGAGGGCAGGGACTGAAGCTTTCTTT. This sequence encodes CASSSRAGTEAFF.

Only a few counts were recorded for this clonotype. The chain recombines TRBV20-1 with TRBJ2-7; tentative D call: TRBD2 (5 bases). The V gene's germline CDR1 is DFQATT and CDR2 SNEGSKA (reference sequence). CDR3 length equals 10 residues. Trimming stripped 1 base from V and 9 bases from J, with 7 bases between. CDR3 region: CSARVRGQYF. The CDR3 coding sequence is TGCAGTGCTAGAGTCCGGGGGCAGTACTTC.

In DNA, the CDR3 is TGTGCCAGCAGTGAGCAGACAGGGGCGGATTACAATGAGCAGTTCTTC. It yields the protein CASSEQTGADYNEQFF. The chain couples TRBV28 to TRBJ2-1; 8 nucleotides line up with TRBD1. J was trimmed by 4 bases and V by 5 bases; bases with no gene match: 10. Germline CDR1 and CDR2: MDHEN and SYDVKM. The CDR3 extends over 16 amino acids. Complete variable domain (other parts from reference TRBV28 and TRBJ2-1): DVKVTQSSRYLVKRTGEKVFLECVQDMDHENMFWYRQDPGLGLRLIYFSYDVKMKEKGDIPEGYSVSREKKERFSLILESASTNQTSMYLCASSEQTGADYNEQFFGPGTRLTVL.

CDR3 in amino acids: CASSLGGARRQPQHF. The CDR3 DNA is TGTGCCAGCAGCTTAGGTGGGGCGCGACGTCAGCCCCAGCATTTT. The gene calls are TRBV11-2 and TRBJ1-5; weak D call: TRBD1 (5 bases). Germline CDR1 reads SGHAT; CDR2 reads FQNNGV. The V and J ends lost 1 base and 6 bases respectively, with 13 bases between them. The CDR3 has 15 residues.

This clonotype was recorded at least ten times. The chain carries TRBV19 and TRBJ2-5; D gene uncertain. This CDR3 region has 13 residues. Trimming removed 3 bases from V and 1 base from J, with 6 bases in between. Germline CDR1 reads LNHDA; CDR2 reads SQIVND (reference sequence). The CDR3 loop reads CASSMVTQETQYF. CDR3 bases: TGTGCCAGTAGTATGGTCACCCAAGAGACCCAGTACTTC. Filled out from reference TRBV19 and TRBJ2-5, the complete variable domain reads DGGITQSPKYLFRKEGQNVTLSCEQNLNHDAMYWYRQDPGQGLRLIYYSQIVNDFQKGDIAEGYSVSREKKESFPLTVTSAQKNPTAFYLCASSMVTQETQYFGPGTRLLVL.

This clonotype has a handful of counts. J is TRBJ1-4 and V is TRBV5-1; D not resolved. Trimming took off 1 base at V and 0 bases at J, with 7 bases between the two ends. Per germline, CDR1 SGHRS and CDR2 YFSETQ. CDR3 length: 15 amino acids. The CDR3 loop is CASSLSTATNEKLFF. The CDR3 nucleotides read TGCGCCAGCAGCTTGAGTACGGCAACTAATGAAAAACTGTTTTTT.

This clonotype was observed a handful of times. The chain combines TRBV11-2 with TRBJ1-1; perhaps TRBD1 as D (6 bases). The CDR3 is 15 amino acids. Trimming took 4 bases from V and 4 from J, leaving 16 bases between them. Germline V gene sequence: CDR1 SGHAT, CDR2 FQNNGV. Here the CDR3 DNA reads TGTGCCAGCAGCTGGATCAGGGGTTTTCGCACTGAAGCTTTCTTT. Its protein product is CASSWIRGFRTEAFF.

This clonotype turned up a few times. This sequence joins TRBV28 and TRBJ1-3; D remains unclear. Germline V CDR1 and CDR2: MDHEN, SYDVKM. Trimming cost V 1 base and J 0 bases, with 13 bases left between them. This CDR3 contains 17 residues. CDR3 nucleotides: TGTGCCAGCAGTTTATCATACGGGGTCTCCTCTGGAAACACCATATATTTT. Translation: CASSLSYGVSSGNTIYF.

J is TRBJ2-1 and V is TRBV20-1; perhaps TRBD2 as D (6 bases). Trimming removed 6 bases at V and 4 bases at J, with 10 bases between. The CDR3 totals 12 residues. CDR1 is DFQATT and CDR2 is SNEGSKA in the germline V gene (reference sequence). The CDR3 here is CSAGSWYNEQFF. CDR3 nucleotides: TGCAGTGCCGGGAGCTGGTACAATGAGCAGTTCTTC.

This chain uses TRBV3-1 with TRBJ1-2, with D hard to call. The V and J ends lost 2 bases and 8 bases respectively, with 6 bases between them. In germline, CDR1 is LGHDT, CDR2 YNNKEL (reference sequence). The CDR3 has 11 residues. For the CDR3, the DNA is TGTGCCAGCAGCCAAAATGGAGGCTACACCTTC. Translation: CASSQNGGYTF.